This TCR beta chain was observed in a study of T cell responses to AZD1222 COVID-19 vaccine. Study-level points and caveats: A rise in Spike-specific TCR breadth and depth followed two AZD1222 doses.

This CDR3 has 15 amino acids. Trimming took off 0 bases at V and 5 bases at J, with 14 bases between the two ends. Germline V gives CDR1 SGHRS, CDR2 YFSETQ. Note on this clone: As yet, its antigen is unknown.

Sequencing was performed with immunoSEQ multiplex PCR; in TCRdb, only in-frame clones are kept and a portion is missing. Of some 150,000 clones detected, 75% to 85% appear once; the ten largest clones hold around 4.3%. The rearrangement joins TRBV5-1 to TRBJ1-2; possibly TRBD1 for D (5 bases). Source: peripheral blood, taken on day 0 of MenACWY control vaccination. The source of this sequence is an adult in good health. The DNA of the CDR3 is TGCGCCAGCAGCTTGGAGCTTGGGGCCTGGTATGGCTACACCTTC. Its protein is CASSLELGAWYGYTF.